The rows below give T cell receptor beta chains drawn from one sample of a study of Graves' ophthalmopathy and Graves' hyperthyroidism. TCRdb reprocessed the multiplex PCR reads via MiXCR and lists one record per CDR3 protein. The data contain roughly 500,000 distinct CDR3 sequences, 14% of them singletons. Input material: blood. These receptors originate from a woman in her twenties or thirties with Graves' ophthalmopathy. Each CDR3 is given with its conserved first and last residue. A D gene is named only where the DNA matches it firmly. Clone size is not always given. Where it is, it says once, few, many or a class for expanded clones.

d_gene: NA
j_gene: TRBJ1-1
abundance: many
v_gene: TRBV29-1
len: 12
CDR3aa: CSVATGPTEAFF
CDR3nt: TGCAGCGTTGCCACAGGGCCCACTGAAGCTTTCTTT

d_gene: NA
j_gene: TRBJ1-1
abundance: NA
v_gene: TRBV9
len: 14
CDR3aa: CASSVGGSGAEAFF
CDR3nt: TGTGCCAGCAGCGTAGGGGGGTCCGGCGCTGAAGCTTTCTTT

d_gene: NA
j_gene: TRBJ1-2
abundance: few
v_gene: TRBV10-3
len: 15
CDR3aa: CAITMGTPKGYGYTF
CDR3nt: TGTGCCATCACTATGGGGACCCCCAAGGGCTATGGCTACACCTTC

d_gene: TRBD2
j_gene: TRBJ2-2
abundance: many
v_gene: TRBV24-1
len: 16
CDR3aa: CATSDPGLAGTGELFF
CDR3nt: TGTGCCACCAGTGATCCGGGACTAGCGGGGACCGGGGAGCTGTTTTTT

d_gene: NA
j_gene: TRBJ1-1
abundance: many
v_gene: TRBV12-5
len: 14
CDR3aa: CASGLVHGGGEAFF
CDR3nt: TGTGCTAGTGGTTTGGTACACGGGGGAGGTGAAGCTTTCTTT

d_gene: NA
j_gene: TRBJ2-5
abundance: many
v_gene: TRBV9
len: 15
CDR3aa: CASSVAAGIGETQYF
CDR3nt: TGTGCCAGCAGCGTAGCTGCGGGAATCGGCGAGACCCAGTACTTC

d_gene: NA
j_gene: TRBJ2-7
abundance: many
v_gene: TRBV29-1
len: 11
CDR3aa: CSVERDYEQYF
CDR3nt: TGCAGCGTTGAACGCGACTACGAGCAGTACTTC

d_gene: TRBD2
j_gene: TRBJ2-7
abundance: NA
v_gene: TRBV27
len: 13
CDR3aa: CASSSSGTSEQYF
CDR3nt: TGTGCCAGCAGTTCTAGCGGGACGAGCGAGCAGTACTTC

d_gene: TRBD2
j_gene: TRBJ2-7
abundance: many
v_gene: TRBV20-1
len: 16
CDR3aa: CSARPPGLAATYEQYF
CDR3nt: TGCAGTGCTAGGCCTCCGGGACTAGCGGCCACCTACGAGCAGTACTTC

d_gene: NA
j_gene: TRBJ2-2
abundance: many
v_gene: TRBV7-7
len: 13
CDR3aa: CASSSENTGELFF
CDR3nt: TGTGCTAGCAGCTCCGAGAACACCGGGGAGCTGTTTTTT

d_gene: TRBD1
j_gene: TRBJ1-6
abundance: NA
v_gene: TRBV12-3/TRBV12-4
len: 14
CDR3aa: CATSRQGENSPLHF
CDR3nt: TGTGCCACCTCAAGACAGGGAGAGAATTCACCCCTCCACTTT

d_gene: TRBD1
j_gene: TRBJ2-3
abundance: many
v_gene: TRBV19
len: 15
CDR3aa: CASGSTGLGTDTQYF
CDR3nt: TGTGCCAGTGGGTCGACAGGGTTGGGCACAGATACGCAGTATTTT

d_gene: NA
j_gene: TRBJ2-4
abundance: NA
v_gene: TRBV11-2
len: 13
CDR3aa: CASSLEDSGKGYF
CDR3nt: TGTGCCAGCAGCTTAGAGGACTCGGGAAAAGGGTACTTC

d_gene: NA
j_gene: TRBJ2-2
abundance: many
v_gene: TRBV5-1
len: 18
CDR3aa: CASSLEPASPANTGELFF
CDR3nt: TGCGCCAGCAGCTTGGAACCAGCGAGCCCCGCGAACACCGGGGAGCTGTTTTTT

d_gene: TRBD2
j_gene: TRBJ2-1
abundance: NA
v_gene: TRBV11-1
len: 17
CDR3aa: CASSPPGLVGVYNEQFF
CDR3nt: TGTGCCAGCAGTCCTCCCGGACTAGTGGGGGTTTACAATGAGCAGTTCTTC

d_gene: NA
j_gene: TRBJ2-2
abundance: many
v_gene: TRBV7-9
len: 14
CDR3aa: CASSLTHTTGELFF
CDR3nt: TGTGCCAGCAGCTTAACCCACACCACCGGGGAGCTGTTTTTT

d_gene: NA
j_gene: TRBJ2-5
abundance: many
v_gene: TRBV6-1
len: 17
CDR3aa: CATLRDTTLGYQETQYF
CDR3nt: TGTGCCACACTGCGGGACACCACCTTGGGGTACCAAGAGACCCAGTACTTC

d_gene: NA
j_gene: TRBJ1-1
abundance: many
v_gene: TRBV12-3/TRBV12-4
len: 12
CDR3aa: CASSWGYTEAFF
CDR3nt: TGTGCCAGCAGCTGGGGGTACACTGAAGCTTTCTTT

d_gene: TRBD1
j_gene: TRBJ1-5
abundance: many
v_gene: TRBV7-6
len: 15
CDR3aa: CATRTRQGSNQPQHF
CDR3nt: TGTGCCACTCGAACAAGACAGGGGAGCAATCAGCCCCAGCATTTT

d_gene: NA
j_gene: TRBJ1-5
abundance: many
v_gene: TRBV12-5
len: 13
CDR3aa: CASGQDGAQPQHF
CDR3nt: TGTGCTAGTGGCCAGGACGGAGCTCAGCCCCAGCATTTT

d_gene: NA
j_gene: TRBJ2-7
abundance: many
v_gene: TRBV30
len: 17
CDR3aa: CAWSGYIGLHRSYEQYF
CDR3nt: TGTGCCTGGAGTGGATATATAGGACTTCACCGCTCCTACGAGCAGTACTTC

d_gene: TRBD1
j_gene: TRBJ1-1
abundance: many
v_gene: TRBV28
len: 13
CDR3aa: CAGGTGGGTEAFF
CDR3nt: TGTGCCGGGGGGACAGGAGGGGGGACTGAAGCTTTCTTT

d_gene: NA
j_gene: TRBJ1-2
abundance: many
v_gene: TRBV5-1
len: 14
CDR3aa: CASSLGRADYGYTF
CDR3nt: TGCGCCAGCAGCTTAGGCAGGGCCGACTATGGCTACACCTTC

d_gene: NA
j_gene: TRBJ1-6
abundance: NA
v_gene: TRBV6-5
len: 14
CDR3aa: CVSTSRVDHSPLHF
CDR3nt: TGTGTCAGCACTAGTCGTGTAGATCATTCACCCCTCCACTTT

d_gene: TRBD1
j_gene: TRBJ2-2
abundance: NA
v_gene: TRBV5-1
len: 16
CDR3aa: CASSLGQGGNNGELFF
CDR3nt: TGCGCCAGCAGCTTGGGACAGGGGGGCAACAACGGGGAGCTGTTTTTT

d_gene: NA
j_gene: TRBJ2-7
abundance: many
v_gene: TRBV9
len: 16
CDR3aa: CASSVEAEPGEYEQYF
CDR3nt: TGTGCCAGCAGCGTAGAGGCGGAACCGGGGGAGTACGAGCAGTACTTC

d_gene: NA
j_gene: TRBJ1-1
abundance: many
v_gene: TRBV7-6
len: 16
CDR3aa: CASSLEEQLAYTEAFF
CDR3nt: TGTGCCAGCAGCTTAGAGGAACAGCTTGCTTACACTGAAGCTTTCTTT

d_gene: TRBD1
j_gene: TRBJ2-7
abundance: NA
v_gene: TRBV6-2/TRBV6-3
len: 17
CDR3aa: CATTGQGANRGWYEQYF
CDR3nt: TGTGCCACCACAGGACAGGGGGCGAACCGCGGTTGGTACGAGCAGTACTTC

d_gene: NA
j_gene: TRBJ2-7
abundance: many
v_gene: TRBV11-2
len: 14
CDR3aa: CASSLIGQRPEQYF
CDR3nt: TGTGCCAGCAGCTTAATTGGACAGCGCCCCGAGCAGTACTTC

d_gene: NA
j_gene: TRBJ2-2
abundance: many
v_gene: TRBV6-2/TRBV6-3
len: 17
CDR3aa: CASSYTRGHANTGELFF
CDR3nt: TGTGCCAGCAGTTACACCCGGGGACACGCGAACACCGGGGAGCTGTTTTTT

d_gene: NA
j_gene: TRBJ1-5
abundance: many
v_gene: TRBV19
len: 14
CDR3aa: CASSRWDSNQPQHF
CDR3nt: TGTGCCAGTAGTAGGTGGGACAGCAATCAGCCCCAGCATTTT

d_gene: TRBD1
j_gene: TRBJ1-2
abundance: many
v_gene: TRBV28
len: 15
CDR3aa: CASSSGQGGPYGYTF
CDR3nt: TGTGCCAGCAGTTCCGGACAGGGGGGTCCGTATGGCTACACCTTC

d_gene: NA
j_gene: TRBJ1-6
abundance: many
v_gene: TRBV7-8
len: 16
CDR3aa: CASSLERGANNSPLHF
CDR3nt: TGTGCCAGCAGCTTAGAGAGAGGGGCTAATAATTCACCCCTCCACTTT

d_gene: TRBD2
j_gene: TRBJ2-2
abundance: many
v_gene: TRBV12-3/TRBV12-4
len: 15
CDR3aa: CASSGGGRVTGELFF
CDR3nt: TGTGCCAGCAGCGGTGGCGGGAGGGTCACCGGGGAGCTGTTTTTT

d_gene: TRBD2
j_gene: TRBJ2-7
abundance: many
v_gene: TRBV7-8
len: 14
CDR3aa: CASSGTSGPPEQYF
CDR3nt: TGTGCCAGCAGCGGGACTAGCGGACCCCCGGAGCAGTACTTC

d_gene: TRBD2
j_gene: TRBJ2-2
abundance: many
v_gene: TRBV9
len: 16
CDR3aa: CASSIGAGVHTGELFF
CDR3nt: TGTGCCAGCAGCATAGGGGCGGGAGTACACACCGGGGAGCTGTTTTTT

d_gene: TRBD2
j_gene: TRBJ2-2
abundance: many
v_gene: TRBV11-2
len: 16
CDR3aa: CAIPRSGGIRTGELFF
CDR3nt: TGTGCCATTCCCCGGAGCGGGGGGATAAGGACCGGGGAGCTGTTTTTT

d_gene: NA
j_gene: TRBJ2-5
abundance: many
v_gene: TRBV12-3/TRBV12-4
len: 14
CDR3aa: CASSLSTGQETQYF
CDR3nt: TGTGCCAGCAGTTTATCAACGGGGCAAGAGACCCAGTACTTC

d_gene: TRBD1
j_gene: TRBJ2-7
abundance: NA
v_gene: TRBV28
len: 15
CDR3aa: CASSSDRVRFYEQYF
CDR3nt: TGTGCCAGCAGTTCGGACAGGGTAAGGTTCTACGAGCAGTACTTC

d_gene: NA
j_gene: TRBJ1-1
abundance: few
v_gene: TRBV25-1
len: 14
CDR3aa: CASSDDFPRGTTFF
CDR3nt: TGTGCCAGCAGTGATGACTTCCCCCGGGGAACGACTTTCTTT

d_gene: NA
j_gene: TRBJ2-7
abundance: NA
v_gene: TRBV2
len: 18
CDR3aa: CASSEALRGAGSSYEQYF
CDR3nt: TGTGCCAGCAGTGAAGCGCTTCGGGGCGCGGGGTCGTCCTACGAGCAGTACTTC

d_gene: NA
j_gene: TRBJ1-6
abundance: NA
v_gene: TRBV7-3
len: 14
CDR3aa: CASSLAQGNSPLHF
CDR3nt: TGTGCCAGCAGCTTAGCTCAGGGAAATTCACCCCTCCACTTT

d_gene: NA
j_gene: TRBJ1-2
abundance: many
v_gene: TRBV28
len: 12
CDR3aa: CASSPPTYGYTF
CDR3nt: TGTGCCAGCAGCCCGCCAACGTATGGCTACACCTTC

d_gene: NA
j_gene: TRBJ1-6
abundance: NA
v_gene: TRBV15
len: 14
CDR3aa: CATSRGLSNSPLHF
CDR3nt: TGTGCCACCAGCAGGGGACTGTCGAATTCACCCCTCCACTTT

d_gene: NA
j_gene: TRBJ1-1
abundance: many
v_gene: TRBV28
len: 14
CDR3aa: CASKLGAVNTEAFF
CDR3nt: TGTGCCAGCAAGTTAGGGGCAGTGAACACTGAAGCTTTCTTT

d_gene: NA
j_gene: TRBJ1-2
abundance: many
v_gene: TRBV6-5
len: 13
CDR3aa: CASSYSKFYGYTF
CDR3nt: TGTGCCAGCAGTTACTCAAAGTTCTATGGCTACACCTTC

d_gene: TRBD1
j_gene: TRBJ1-1
abundance: NA
v_gene: TRBV6-1
len: 14
CDR3aa: CASSQKGAWTEAFF
CDR3nt: TGTGCCAGCAGCCAAAAGGGGGCATGGACTGAAGCTTTCTTT

d_gene: NA
j_gene: TRBJ2-7
abundance: many
v_gene: TRBV7-2
len: 13
CDR3aa: CASSLAGLPEQYF
CDR3nt: TGTGCCAGCAGCTTGGCAGGGCTGCCCGAGCAGTACTTC

d_gene: NA
j_gene: TRBJ1-2
abundance: many
v_gene: TRBV6-1
len: 14
CDR3aa: CASMPGARIYGYTF
CDR3nt: TGTGCCAGCATGCCGGGGGCGAGAATCTATGGCTACACCTTC

d_gene: NA
j_gene: TRBJ2-5
abundance: few
v_gene: TRBV28
len: 16
CDR3aa: CASSLGGMWGQETQYF
CDR3nt: TGTGCCAGCAGTTTAGGGGGCATGTGGGGGCAAGAGACCCAGTACTTC

d_gene: NA
j_gene: TRBJ1-1
abundance: many
v_gene: TRBV9
len: 13
CDR3aa: CASSVLMNTEAFF
CDR3nt: TGTGCCAGCAGCGTATTGATGAACACTGAAGCTTTCTTT

d_gene: NA
j_gene: TRBJ1-5
abundance: few
v_gene: TRBV6-1
len: 15
CDR3aa: CASSSYRLGNQPQHF
CDR3nt: TGTGCCAGCAGCTCTTATAGATTGGGCAATCAGCCCCAGCATTTT